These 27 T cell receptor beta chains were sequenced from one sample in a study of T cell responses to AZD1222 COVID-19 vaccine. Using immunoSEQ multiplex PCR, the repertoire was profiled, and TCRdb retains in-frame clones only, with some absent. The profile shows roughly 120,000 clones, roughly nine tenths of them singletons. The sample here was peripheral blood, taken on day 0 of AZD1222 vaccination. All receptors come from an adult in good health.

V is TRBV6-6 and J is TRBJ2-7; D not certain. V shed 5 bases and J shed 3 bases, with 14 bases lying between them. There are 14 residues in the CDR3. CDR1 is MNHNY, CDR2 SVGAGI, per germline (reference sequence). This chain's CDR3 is CASSLPGPNYEQYF. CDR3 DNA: TGTGCCAGCAGTCTACCGGGCCCCAACTACGAGCAGTACTTC.

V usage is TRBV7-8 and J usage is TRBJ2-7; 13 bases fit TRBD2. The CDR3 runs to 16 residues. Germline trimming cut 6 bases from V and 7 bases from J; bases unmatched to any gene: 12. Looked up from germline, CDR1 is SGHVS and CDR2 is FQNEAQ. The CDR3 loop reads CASRRSPGLAGKEQYF. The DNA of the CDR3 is TGTGCCAGCAGACGTAGTCCGGGACTAGCGGGAAAAGAGCAGTACTTC.

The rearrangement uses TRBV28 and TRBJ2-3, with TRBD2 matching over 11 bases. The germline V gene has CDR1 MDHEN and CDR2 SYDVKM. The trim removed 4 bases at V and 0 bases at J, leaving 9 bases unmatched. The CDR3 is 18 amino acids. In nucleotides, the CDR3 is TGTGCCAGCAGTTCCCCAAGGGGACTAGCGGCCAGCACAGATACGCAGTATTTT. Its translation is CASSSPRGLAASTDTQYF.

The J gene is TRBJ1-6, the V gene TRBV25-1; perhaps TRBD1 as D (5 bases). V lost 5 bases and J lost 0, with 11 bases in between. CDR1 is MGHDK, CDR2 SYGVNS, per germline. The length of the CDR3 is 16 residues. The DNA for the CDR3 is TGTGCCAGCAGTCAGGGCGTGAGCTCCTATAATTCACCCCTCCACTTT. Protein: CASSQGVSSYNSPLHF.

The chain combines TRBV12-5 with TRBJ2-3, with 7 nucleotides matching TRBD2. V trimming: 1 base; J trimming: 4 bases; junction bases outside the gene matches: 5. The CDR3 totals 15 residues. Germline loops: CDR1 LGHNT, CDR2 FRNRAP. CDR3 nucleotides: TGTGCTAGTGGTTTGGGGACTGGGGGGGCAGATACGCAGTATTTT. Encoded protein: CASGLGTGGADTQYF.

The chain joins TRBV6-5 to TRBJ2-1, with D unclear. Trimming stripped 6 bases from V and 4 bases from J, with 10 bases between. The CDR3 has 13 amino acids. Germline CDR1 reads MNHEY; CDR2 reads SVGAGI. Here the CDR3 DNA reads TGTGCCAGCAGCCCGGGCGGTTACAATGAGCAGTTCTTC. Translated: CASSPGGYNEQFF.

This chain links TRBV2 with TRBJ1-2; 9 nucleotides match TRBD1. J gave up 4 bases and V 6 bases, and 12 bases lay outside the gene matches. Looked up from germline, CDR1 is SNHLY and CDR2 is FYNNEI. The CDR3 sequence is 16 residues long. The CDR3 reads CASRRLGTGHGYGYTF. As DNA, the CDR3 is TGTGCCAGCAGGCGCCTCGGGACAGGGCACGGCTATGGCTACACCTTC.

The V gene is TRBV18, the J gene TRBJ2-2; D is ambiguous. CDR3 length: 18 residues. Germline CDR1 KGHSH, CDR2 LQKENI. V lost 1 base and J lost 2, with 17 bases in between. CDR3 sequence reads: CASSPRGTRQLNTGELFF. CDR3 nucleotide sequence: TGTGCCAGCTCACCACGCGGCACCCGGCAGCTAAACACCGGGGAGCTGTTTTTT.

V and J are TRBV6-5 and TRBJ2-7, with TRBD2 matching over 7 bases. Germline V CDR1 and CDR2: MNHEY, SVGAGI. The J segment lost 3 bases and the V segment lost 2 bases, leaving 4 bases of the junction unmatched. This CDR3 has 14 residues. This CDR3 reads CASSYRWGGYEQYF. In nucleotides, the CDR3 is TGTGCCAGCAGTTACCGGTGGGGGGGCTACGAGCAGTACTTC.

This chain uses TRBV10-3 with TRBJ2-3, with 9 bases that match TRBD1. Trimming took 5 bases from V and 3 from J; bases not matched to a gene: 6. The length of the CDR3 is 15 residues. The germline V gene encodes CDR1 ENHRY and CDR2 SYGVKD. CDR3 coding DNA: TGTGCCATCAGTACCGGACAGGGGAGGACAGATACGCAGTATTTT. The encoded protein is CAISTGQGRTDTQYF.

CDR3 nucleotide sequence: TGTGCCATCGTCTCAGGTAATGAAGCTTTCTTT. It is translated as CAIVSGNEAFF. The chain couples TRBV10-3 to TRBJ1-1; no clear D. The germline gives CDR1 ENHRY, CDR2 SYGVKD. V was clipped by 8 bases and J by 7 bases, with 11 bases between them. This CDR3 has 11 residues.

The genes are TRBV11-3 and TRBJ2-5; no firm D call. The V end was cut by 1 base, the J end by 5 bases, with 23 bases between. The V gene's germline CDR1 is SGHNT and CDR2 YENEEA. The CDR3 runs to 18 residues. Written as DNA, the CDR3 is TGTGCCAGCAGCTTAGGAGGTGTGAGCCGTGGGTGGGCCGAGACCCAGTACTTC. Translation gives CASSLGGVSRGWAETQYF. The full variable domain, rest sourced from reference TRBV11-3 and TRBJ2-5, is EAGVVQSPRYKIIEKKQPVAFWCNPISGHNTLYWYLQNLGQGPELLIRYENEEAVDDSQLPKDRFSAERLKGVDSTLKIQPAELGDSAVYLCASSLGGVSRGWAETQYFGPGTRLLVL.

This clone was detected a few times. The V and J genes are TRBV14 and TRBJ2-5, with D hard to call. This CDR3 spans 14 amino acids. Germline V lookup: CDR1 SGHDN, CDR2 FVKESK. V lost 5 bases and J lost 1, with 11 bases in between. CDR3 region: CASSRLVGQETQYF. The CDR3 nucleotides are TGTGCCAGCAGCAGATTAGTAGGCCAAGAGACCCAGTACTTC.

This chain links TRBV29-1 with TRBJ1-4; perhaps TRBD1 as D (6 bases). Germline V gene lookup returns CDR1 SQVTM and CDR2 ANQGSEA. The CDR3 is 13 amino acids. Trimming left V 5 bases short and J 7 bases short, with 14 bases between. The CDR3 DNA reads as TGCAGCGTTTTCTCAGGGGACGGTGAAAAACTGTTTTTT. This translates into CSVFSGDGEKLFF.

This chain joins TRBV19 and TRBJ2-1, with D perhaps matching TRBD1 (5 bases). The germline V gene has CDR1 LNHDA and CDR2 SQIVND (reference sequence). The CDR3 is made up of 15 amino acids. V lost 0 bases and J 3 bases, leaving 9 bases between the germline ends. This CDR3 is CASSIEGLGYNEQFF. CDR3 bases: TGTGCCAGTAGTATAGAGGGGCTGGGCTACAATGAGCAGTTCTTC.

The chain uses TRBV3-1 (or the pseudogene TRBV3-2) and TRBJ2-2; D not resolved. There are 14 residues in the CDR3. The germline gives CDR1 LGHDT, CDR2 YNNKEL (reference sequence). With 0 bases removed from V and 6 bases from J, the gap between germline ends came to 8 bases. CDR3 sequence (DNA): TGTGCCAGCAGCCAAGATAGTTTCCCCGGGGAGCTGTTTTTT. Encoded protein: CASSQDSFPGELFF.

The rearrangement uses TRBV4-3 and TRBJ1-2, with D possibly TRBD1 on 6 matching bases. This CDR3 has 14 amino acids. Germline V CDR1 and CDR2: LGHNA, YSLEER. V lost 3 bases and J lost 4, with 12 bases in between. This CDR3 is CASSQESGAYGYTF. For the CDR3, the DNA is TGCGCCAGCAGCCAGGAATCAGGGGCCTATGGCTACACCTTC.

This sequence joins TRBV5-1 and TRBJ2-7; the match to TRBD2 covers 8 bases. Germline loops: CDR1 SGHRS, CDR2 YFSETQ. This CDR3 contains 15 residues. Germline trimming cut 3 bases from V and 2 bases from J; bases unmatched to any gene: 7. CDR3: CASSSPGGLPYEQYF. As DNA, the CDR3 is TGCGCCAGCAGCTCCCCGGGAGGGCTACCCTACGAGCAGTACTTC.

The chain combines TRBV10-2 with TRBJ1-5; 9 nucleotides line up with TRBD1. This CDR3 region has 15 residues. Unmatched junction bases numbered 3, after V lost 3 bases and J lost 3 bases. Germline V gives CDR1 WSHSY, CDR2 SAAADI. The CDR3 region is CASSDTGGLNQPQHF. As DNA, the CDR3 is TGCGCCAGCAGTGACACAGGGGGCCTCAATCAGCCCCAGCATTTT.

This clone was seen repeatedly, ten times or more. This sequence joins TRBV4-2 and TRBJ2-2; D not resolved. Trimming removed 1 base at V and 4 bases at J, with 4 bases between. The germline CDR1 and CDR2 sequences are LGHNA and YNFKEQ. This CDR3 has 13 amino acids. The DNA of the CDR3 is TGTGCCAGCAGCCAAGCCAGCACCGGGGAGCTGTTTTTT. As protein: CASSQASTGELFF.

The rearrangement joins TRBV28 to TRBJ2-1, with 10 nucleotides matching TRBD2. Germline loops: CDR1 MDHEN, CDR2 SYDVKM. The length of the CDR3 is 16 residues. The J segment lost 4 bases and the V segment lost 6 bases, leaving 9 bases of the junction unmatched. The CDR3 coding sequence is TGTGCCAGCAGCAGCCGGACTAGCGGCAAATACAATGAGCAGTTCTTC. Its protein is CASSSRTSGKYNEQFF.

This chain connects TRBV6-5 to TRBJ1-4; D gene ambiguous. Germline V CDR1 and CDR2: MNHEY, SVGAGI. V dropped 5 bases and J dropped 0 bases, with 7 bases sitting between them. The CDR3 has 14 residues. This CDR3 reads CASSTVATNEKLFF. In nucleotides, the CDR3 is TGTGCCAGCAGTACAGTCGCAACTAATGAAAAACTGTTTTTT.

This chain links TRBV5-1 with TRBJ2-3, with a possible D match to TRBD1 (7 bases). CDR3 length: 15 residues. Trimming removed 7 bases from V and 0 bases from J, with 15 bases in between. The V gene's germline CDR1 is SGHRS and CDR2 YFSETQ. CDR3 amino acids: CASYIQGGSTDTQYF. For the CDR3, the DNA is TGCGCCAGCTATATTCAGGGGGGTAGCACAGATACGCAGTATTTT.

The CDR3 is CASSGTGGFREQYF. Here the CDR3 DNA reads TGTGCCAGCAGTGGGACAGGGGGTTTTCGCGAGCAGTACTTC. The gene calls are TRBV6-2 or TRBV6-3 and TRBJ2-7; 11 bases agree with TRBD1. Germline V gene sequence: CDR1 MNHEY, CDR2 SVGEGT. V shed 5 bases and J 6 bases; nucleotides not matched to a gene: 6. There are 14 residues in the CDR3.

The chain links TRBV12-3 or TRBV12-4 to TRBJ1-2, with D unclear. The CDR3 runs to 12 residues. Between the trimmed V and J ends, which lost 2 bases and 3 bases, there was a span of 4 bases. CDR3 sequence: CASSLIDYGYTF. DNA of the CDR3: TGTGCCAGCAGTTTAATTGACTATGGCTACACCTTC.

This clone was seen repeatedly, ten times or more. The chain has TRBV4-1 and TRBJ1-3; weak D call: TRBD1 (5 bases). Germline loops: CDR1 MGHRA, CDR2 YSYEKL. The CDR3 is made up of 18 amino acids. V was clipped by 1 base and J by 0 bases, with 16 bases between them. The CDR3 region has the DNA TGCGCCAGCAGCCAAGGGGGCCACGCAGCGAGCTCTGGAAACACCATATATTTT. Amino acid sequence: CASSQGGHAASSGNTIYF.

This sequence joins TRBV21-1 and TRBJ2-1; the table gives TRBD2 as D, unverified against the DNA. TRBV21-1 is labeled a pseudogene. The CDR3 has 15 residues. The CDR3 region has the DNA TGTGCCAGCACCCCACCGGGGAGGGCCTTCAATGAGCAGTTCTTC. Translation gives CASTPPGRAFNEQFF.